Following are 29 T cell receptor beta chains from one sample sequenced in a study of post-analysis software for immune sequencing data. Whole-study results and caveats: When patients were compared with controls, about five TRBV segments were more frequent, TRBV5-6, TRBV5-1 and TRBV20-1 among them.

Their target antigens are unknown. Presence of unique molecular identifiers characterized the TCR beta cDNA libraries. TCRdb re-called the PCR reads through MiXCR, storing one row per CDR3 protein. This table holds roughly 670,000 distinct CDR3 sequences, roughly three fifths found once. Sequenced sample: blood. All receptors come from a girl under 10 years old with multiple sclerosis.

J is TRBJ2-1 and V is TRBV29-1; D is possibly TRBD1 (5 bases). Germline V lookup: CDR1 SQVTM, CDR2 ANQGSEA. V gave up 7 bases and J gave up 9 bases, with 28 bases separating them. The CDR3 extends over 16 amino acids. CDR3 region: CSAPERPDTYVIEQFF. CDR3 sequence (DNA): TGCAGCGCTCCCGAAAGGCCGGACACTTACGTTATTGAGCAGTTCTTC.

The genes are TRBV11-2 and TRBJ2-3; 7 nucleotides match TRBD2. CDR1 and CDR2 (germline): SGHAT, FQNNGV. Trimming cost V 5 bases and J 1 base; bases outside gene matches: 6. The CDR3 runs 15 residues. CDR3 region: CASSTLASRTDTQYF. CDR3 nucleotide sequence: TGTGCCAGCAGCACACTAGCGAGTCGCACAGATACGCAGTATTTT.

The chain carries TRBV7-2 and TRBJ2-1; D tentatively reads TRBD1 or TRBD2 (5 bases each). Between the trimmed V and J ends, which lost 3 bases and 7 bases, there was a span of 16 bases. Germline CDR1 is SGHTA and CDR2 is FQGNSA. The CDR3 runs 15 residues. The CDR3 bases are TGTGCCAGCAGCTTCGAGGCCCGGTGGGGGAATGAGCAGTTCTTC. Translation: CASSFEARWGNEQFF. Full variable domain (outside the CDR3, taken from reference TRBV7-2 and TRBJ2-1): GAGVSQSPSNKVTEKGKDVELRCDPISGHTALYWYRQSLGQGLEFLIYFQGNSAPDKSGLPSDRFSAERTGGSVSTLTIQRTQQEDSAVYLCASSFEARWGNEQFFGPGTRLTVL.

The V and J genes are TRBV10-3 and TRBJ2-3; D is unresolved. The germline V and J ends were trimmed by 6 bases and 2 bases, with 15 bases remaining between them. This CDR3 region has 15 residues. Per germline, CDR1 ENHRY and CDR2 SYGVKD. The CDR3: CAIRLGSMLTDTQYF. The CDR3 DNA sequence: TGTGCCATCAGACTCGGCAGCATGCTCACAGATACGCAGTATTTT.

This clonotype was seen a handful of times. The rearrangement joins TRBV27 to TRBJ1-5; no clear D. The germline CDR1 and CDR2 sequences are MNHEY and SMNVEV (reference sequence). The CDR3 consists of 13 residues. V was cut by 3 bases and J by 5 bases, with 8 bases left in between. The CDR3 loop reads CASSLADHQPQHF. The CDR3 DNA reads TGTGCCAGCAGTTTGGCAGATCATCAGCCCCAGCATTTT.

The CDR3, as DNA: TGTGCCAGCAGTTATAAAGACAGGTCGTACTTC. This gives the protein CASSYKDRSYF. V usage is TRBV12-3 or TRBV12-4 and J usage is TRBJ2-7; D may be TRBD1 (6 bases). Trimming pared 4 bases from V and 12 bases from J, leaving 13 bases between. The CDR3 has 11 residues.

V and J are TRBV18 and TRBJ1-2; D may be TRBD1 (5 bases). The germline V gene encodes CDR1 KGHSH and CDR2 LQKENI. Between the trimmed V and J ends, which lost 3 bases and 1 base, there was a span of 21 bases. CDR3 length: 18 residues. CDR3 protein: CASSPPDRLQGGNYGYTF. In nucleotides, the CDR3 is TGTGCCAGCTCACCCCCGGACCGGCTCCAGGGCGGTAACTATGGCTACACCTTC.

The chain links TRBV29-1 to TRBJ2-1, with a possible D match to TRBD2 (5 bases). Trimming left V 2 bases short and J 0 bases short, with 17 bases between. Looked up from germline, CDR1 is SQVTM and CDR2 is ANQGSEA. The CDR3 covers 17 residues. DNA of the CDR3: TGCAGCGTTGAAAACAAAGGAGGCTTTAGCTCCTACAATGAGCAGTTCTTC. It yields the protein CSVENKGGFSSYNEQFF.

The chain links TRBV12-3 or TRBV12-4 to TRBJ2-1; either TRBD1 or TRBD2 may fit D (5 bases each). The CDR3 has 14 residues. Deletions cut 10 bases from V and 8 bases from J, with 21 bases between. The CDR3: CAIRDLMEADEQFF. The CDR3 DNA reads as TGTGCCATCAGGGACCTCATGGAGGCGGATGAGCAGTTCTTC.

The V and J genes are TRBV20-1 and TRBJ1-2; no reliable D call. This CDR3 has 12 amino acids. Per the germline V gene, CDR1 is DFQATT and CDR2 is SNEGSKA (reference sequence). Trimming left V 1 base short and J 8 bases short, with 11 bases between. CDR3 sequence (DNA): TGCAGTGCTAGAGTTGGAGGGCCAGGCTACACCTTC. It encodes CSARVGGPGYTF.

The CDR3 sequence: CASRLYGGPEAFF. The CDR3 nucleotides are TGTGCCAGCAGACTTTACGGGGGGCCTGAAGCTTTCTTT. This chain uses TRBV6-2 or TRBV6-3 with TRBJ1-1; the D gene is possibly TRBD1 (6 bases). This CDR3 is 13 amino acids long. The V end lost 6 bases, the J end lost 6 bases, and 14 bases lay between the germline ends. CDR1 is MNHEY, CDR2 SVGEGT, per germline.

The J gene is TRBJ2-7, the V gene TRBV27; 7 bases align to TRBD1. This CDR3 is built from 14 residues. Trimming at V came to 3 bases and at J to 5 bases, leaving 7 bases not matched to a gene. CDR1 is MNHEY and CDR2 is SMNVEV in the germline V gene (reference sequence). As DNA, the CDR3 is TGTGCCAGCAGTTTGGACAGGTTTAGCCACGAGCAGTACTTC. It specifies CASSLDRFSHEQYF.

J is TRBJ2-7 and V is TRBV10-3, with 8 bases identical to TRBD1. Germline CDR1 ENHRY, CDR2 SYGVKD. Unmatched junction bases numbered 12, after V lost 6 bases and J lost 2 bases. The CDR3 runs 16 residues. Here the CDR3 DNA reads TGTGCCATCAGCCCCCGGACAGGGCCGACGACCTACGAGCAGTACTTC. Residues: CAISPRTGPTTYEQYF.

The V gene is TRBV7-2, the J gene TRBJ2-1, with D maybe TRBD2 (7 bases). The CDR3 is 14 amino acids. V was cut by 5 bases and J by 13 bases, with 21 bases left in between. The germline V gene has CDR1 SGHTA and CDR2 FQGNSA. The CDR3 DNA sequence: TGTGCCAGCAGCGATCAAGGGGGGGACTCGCATCAGTTCTTC. Translation gives CASSDQGGDSHQFF.

Remarks on this clonotype: One junction end disagrees with the germline gene, perhaps due to a read error. V usage is TRBV7-9 and J usage is TRBJ2-1, with D tentatively TRBD1 or TRBD2 (5 bases each). There are 13 residues in the CDR3. Per germline, CDR1 SEHNR and CDR2 FQNEAQ (reference sequence). CDR3 in amino acids: CASSHPGPNEQFF. The CDR3 region has the DNA TGTGCCAGCAGCCACCCGGGACCGAATGAGCAGTTTTTC.

The chain has TRBV29-1 and TRBJ2-1; no reliable D call. CDR3 length: 12 amino acids. V gave up 1 base and J gave up 7 bases, with 8 bases separating them. CDR1 and CDR2 (germline): SQVTM, ANQGSEA. CDR3 nucleotides: TGCAGCGTTGAAGGGCCAGCTAATGAGCAGTTCTTC. It translates to CSVEGPANEQFF.

This clonotype was counted at least ten times. The chain has TRBV12-3 or TRBV12-4 and TRBJ1-2; no definite D call. This CDR3 region has 12 residues. V lost 9 bases and J 6 bases, leaving 14 bases between the germline ends. CDR3 residues: CASSWDGDGYTF. The CDR3 region has the DNA TGTGCCAGTTCCTGGGATGGGGATGGCTACACCTTC.

This clonotype turned up a few times. The chain is built from TRBV5-1 and TRBJ2-3, with no clear D. The V gene lost 4 bases and the J gene lost 0 bases, with 9 bases spanning the gap. The germline CDR1 and CDR2 sequences are SGHRS and YFSETQ. The CDR3 sequence is 14 residues long. For the CDR3, the DNA is TGCGCCAGCAGCCCTGCTTCAAGCACAGATACGCAGTATTTT. Protein product: CASSPASSTDTQYF.

The CDR3 reads CASSLEATRQDYEQYF. CDR3 nucleotides: TGCGCCAGCAGCTTGGAAGCGACTAGACAAGACTACGAGCAGTACTTC. The chain combines TRBV5-1 with TRBJ2-7; D perhaps matches TRBD2 (6 bases). In germline, CDR1 is SGHRS, CDR2 YFSETQ. Trimming stripped 0 bases from V and 3 bases from J, with 16 bases between. CDR3 length: 16 residues.

V is TRBV24-1 and J is TRBJ2-3, with D perhaps given as TRBD1 or TRBD2 (5 bases each). The V end was cut by 3 bases, the J end by 5 bases, with 8 bases between. Per the germline V gene, CDR1 is KGHDR and CDR2 is SFDVKD. The CDR3 totals 13 residues. The CDR3, as DNA: TGTGCCACCAGTGATATGGGGGAAGATACGCAGTATTTT. This gives the protein CATSDMGEDTQYF.

The chain employs TRBV12-3 or TRBV12-4 and TRBJ2-1, with 10 bases fitting TRBD1. CDR3 size: 15 residues. V gave up 5 bases and J gave up 8 bases; unmatched junction bases: 9. The CDR3 here is CASSDPGTGVYEQFF. In DNA, the CDR3 is TGTGCCAGCAGTGATCCCGGGACAGGGGTTTATGAGCAGTTCTTC.

This clonotype came up a few times. V is TRBV10-2 and J is TRBJ2-5, with D possibly being TRBD1 (6 bases). Per germline, CDR1 WSHSY and CDR2 SAAADI. The CDR3 contains 15 residues. The ends were cut back, 4 bases at V and 2 bases at J, with 14 bases in the middle. CDR3 sequence reads: CASSGNRELQETQYF. CDR3 nucleotides: TGCGCCAGCAGTGGAAACAGGGAGTTACAAGAGACCCAGTACTTC.

V is TRBV6-2 or TRBV6-3 and J is TRBJ2-1; the match to TRBD1 covers 7 bases. V was pared by 2 bases and J by 7 bases, with 5 bases of the junction left unmatched. CDR1 and CDR2 (germline): MNHEY, SVGEGT. The CDR3 extends over 14 amino acids. The CDR3, as DNA: TGTGCCAGCAGTTACGGGACAGATCGAAATGAGCAGTTCTTC. Its translation is CASSYGTDRNEQFF.

The chain uses TRBV12-3 or TRBV12-4 and TRBJ2-1; 11 positions agree with TRBD2. The CDR3 has 15 residues. With V trimmed by 5 bases and J by 6 bases, 6 bases remained unmatched. The CDR3 nucleotides are TGTGCCAGCAGTCCCCTGGGGACTAGCGGCAATGAGCAGTTCTTC. Its protein is CASSPLGTSGNEQFF.

V and J are TRBV10-3 and TRBJ1-1; D perhaps matches TRBD1 (5 bases). Germline values: CDR1 ENHRY, CDR2 SYGVKD. Trimming left V 4 bases short and J 10 bases short, with 34 bases between. The CDR3 length is 19 residues. The CDR3 region is CAISVSRVTEPRLPNLAFF. Written as DNA, the CDR3 is TGTGCCATCAGTGTATCGAGGGTGACAGAGCCCCGACTGCCCAACTTAGCTTTCTTT.

The chain uses TRBV6-2 or TRBV6-3 and TRBJ2-7; the D is unclear. Trimming removed 8 bases from V and 2 bases from J, with 13 bases in between. The CDR3 is 13 residues long. Germline-derived CDR1 and CDR2 are MNHEY and SVGEGT. The CDR3 bases are TGTGCCAGCGGCCCTTACAGCGCCTACGAGCAGTACTTC. Protein product: CASGPYSAYEQYF.

V is TRBV6-5 and J is TRBJ2-7; D is perhaps TRBD1 or TRBD2 (6 bases each). Germline assignment: CDR1 MNHEY and CDR2 SVGAGI. The CDR3 loop spans 13 amino acids. The V end lost 4 bases, the J end lost 6 bases, and 13 bases lay between the germline ends. The CDR3, as DNA: TGTGCCAGCAGTTTCGGGGGACAAAGCGAGCAGTACTTC. The encoded protein is CASSFGGQSEQYF.

This clonotype was seen a single time. The chain joins TRBV20-1 to TRBJ2-1; 7 nucleotides match TRBD2. This CDR3 is 16 amino acids long. Germline V CDR1 and CDR2: DFQATT, SNEGSKA (reference sequence). Trimming cost V 3 bases and J 3 bases; bases outside gene matches: 11. The CDR3 loop reads CSASASGVFLYNEQFF. The DNA for the CDR3 is TGCAGTGCTAGTGCGAGCGGGGTTTTCCTCTACAATGAGCAGTTCTTC.

Only a few counts were recorded for this clonotype. CDR3 sequence: CASSSVWGATYNEQFF. The CDR3 DNA is TGCGCCAGCAGCTCCGTTTGGGGGGCCACCTACAATGAGCAGTTCTTC. This chain links TRBV5-1 with TRBJ2-1; D might be TRBD1 or TRBD2, each matching 6 bases. The V gene's germline CDR1 is SGHRS and CDR2 YFSETQ. The V end lost 3 bases, the J end lost 2 bases, and 15 bases lay between the germline ends. The CDR3 is 16 amino acids.